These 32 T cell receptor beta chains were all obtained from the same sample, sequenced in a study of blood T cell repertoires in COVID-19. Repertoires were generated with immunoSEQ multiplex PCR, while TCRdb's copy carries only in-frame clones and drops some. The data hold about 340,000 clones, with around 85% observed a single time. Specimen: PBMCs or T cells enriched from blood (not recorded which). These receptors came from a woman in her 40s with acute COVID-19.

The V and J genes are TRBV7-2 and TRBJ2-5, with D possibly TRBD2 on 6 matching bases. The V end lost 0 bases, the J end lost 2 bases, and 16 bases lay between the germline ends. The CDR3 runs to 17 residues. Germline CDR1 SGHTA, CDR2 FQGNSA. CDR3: CASSLASGHRGQETQYF. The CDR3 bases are TGTGCCAGCAGCTTAGCTAGCGGTCACCGAGGTCAAGAGACCCAGTACTTC.

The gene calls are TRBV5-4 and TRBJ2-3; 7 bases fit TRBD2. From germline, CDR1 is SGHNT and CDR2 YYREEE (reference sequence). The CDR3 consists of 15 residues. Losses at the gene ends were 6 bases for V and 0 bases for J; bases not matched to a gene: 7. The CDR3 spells CASTNLAASTDTQYF. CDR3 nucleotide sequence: TGTGCCAGCACGAACCTAGCGGCTAGCACAGATACGCAGTATTTT.

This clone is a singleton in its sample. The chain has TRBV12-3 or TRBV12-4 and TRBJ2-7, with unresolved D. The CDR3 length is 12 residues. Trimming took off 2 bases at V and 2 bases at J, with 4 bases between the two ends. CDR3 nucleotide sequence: TGTGCCAGCAGTTTACATCCCTACGAGCAGTACTTC. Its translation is CASSLHPYEQYF.

The CDR3, as DNA: TGCAGCGTTGTGCCCCAGGGGTCTCTTTCCGAGCAGTACTTC. Residues: CSVVPQGSLSEQYF. The V and J genes are TRBV29-1 and TRBJ2-7; maybe TRBD1 (6 bases). The germline V gene encodes CDR1 SQVTM and CDR2 ANQGSEA. The CDR3 extends over 14 amino acids. V lost 4 bases and J 6 bases, leaving 19 bases between the germline ends.

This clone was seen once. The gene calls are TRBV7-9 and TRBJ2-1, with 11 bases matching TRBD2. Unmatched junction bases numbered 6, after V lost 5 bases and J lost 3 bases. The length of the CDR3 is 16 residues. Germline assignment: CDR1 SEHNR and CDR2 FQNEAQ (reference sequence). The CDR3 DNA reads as TGTGCCAGCAGCCAGGGACTAGCGGCCATCTACAATGAGCAGTTCTTC. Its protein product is CASSQGLAAIYNEQFF.

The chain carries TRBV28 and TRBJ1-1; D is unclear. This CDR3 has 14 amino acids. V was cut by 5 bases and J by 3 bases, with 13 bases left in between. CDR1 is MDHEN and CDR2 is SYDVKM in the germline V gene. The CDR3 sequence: CASSTHEDHTEAFF. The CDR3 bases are TGTGCCAGCAGTACTCATGAGGATCACACTGAAGCTTTCTTT.

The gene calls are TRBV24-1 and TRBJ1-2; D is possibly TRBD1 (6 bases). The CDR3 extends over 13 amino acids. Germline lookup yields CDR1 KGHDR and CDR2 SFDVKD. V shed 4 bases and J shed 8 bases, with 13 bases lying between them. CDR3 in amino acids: CATSEPGTKGYTF. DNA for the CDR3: TGTGCCACCAGTGAGCCCGGGACAAAAGGCTACACCTTC.

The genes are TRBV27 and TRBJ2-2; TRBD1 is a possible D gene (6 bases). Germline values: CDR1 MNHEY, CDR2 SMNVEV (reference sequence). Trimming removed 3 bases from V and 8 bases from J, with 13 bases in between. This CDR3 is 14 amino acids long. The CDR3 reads CASSFLTGSGELFF. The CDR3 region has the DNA TGTGCCAGCAGTTTCCTTACAGGGTCTGGGGAGCTGTTTTTT.

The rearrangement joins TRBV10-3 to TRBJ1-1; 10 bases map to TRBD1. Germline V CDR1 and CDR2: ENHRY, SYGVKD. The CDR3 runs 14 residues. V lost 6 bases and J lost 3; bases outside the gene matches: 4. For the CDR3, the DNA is TGTGCCATCAGGGACAGGGGGAGCGACACTGAAGCTTTCTTT. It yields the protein CAIRDRGSDTEAFF.

The CDR3 loop reads CASSQDGTSGGYEQYF. CDR3 DNA sequence: TGTGCCAGCAGCCAAGATGGGACTAGCGGGGGCTACGAGCAGTACTTC. The rearrangement uses TRBV4-2 and TRBJ2-7; 14 bases agree with TRBD2. J lost 3 bases, V lost 0 bases, and 1 base had no gene match. Germline lookup yields CDR1 LGHNA and CDR2 YNFKEQ. This CDR3 region has 16 residues.

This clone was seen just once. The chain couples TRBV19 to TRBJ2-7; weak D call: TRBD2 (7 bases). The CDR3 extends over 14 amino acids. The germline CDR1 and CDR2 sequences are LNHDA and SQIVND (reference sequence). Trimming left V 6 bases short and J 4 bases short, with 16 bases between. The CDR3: CASSPGGPKYEQYF. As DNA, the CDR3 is TGTGCCAGTAGCCCCGGGGGGCCTAAATACGAGCAGTACTTC.

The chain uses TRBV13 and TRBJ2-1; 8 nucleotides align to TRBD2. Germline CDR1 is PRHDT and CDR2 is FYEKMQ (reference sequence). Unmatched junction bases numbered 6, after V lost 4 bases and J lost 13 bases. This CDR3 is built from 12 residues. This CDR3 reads CASSYETSAQFF. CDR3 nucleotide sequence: TGTGCCAGCAGCTACGAGACTAGCGCTCAGTTCTTC.

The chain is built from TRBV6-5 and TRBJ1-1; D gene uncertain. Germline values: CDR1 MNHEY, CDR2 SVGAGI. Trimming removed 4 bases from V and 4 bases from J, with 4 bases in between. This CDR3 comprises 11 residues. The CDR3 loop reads CASSSSTEAFF. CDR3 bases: TGTGCCAGCAGTTCGTCCACTGAAGCTTTCTTT.

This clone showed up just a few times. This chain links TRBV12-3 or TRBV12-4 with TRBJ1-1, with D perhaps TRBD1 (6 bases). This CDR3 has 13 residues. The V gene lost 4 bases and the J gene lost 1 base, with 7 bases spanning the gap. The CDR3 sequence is CASSWTENTEAFF. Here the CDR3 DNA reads TGTGCCAGCAGTTGGACAGAGAACACTGAAGCTTTCTTT.

CDR3 DNA: TGTGCCAGCAGTGAAGTCCCTAGCGGGGTTGTCAATGAGCAGTTCTTC. Residues: CASSEVPSGVVNEQFF. This chain links TRBV6-1 with TRBJ2-1; 9 positions match TRBD2. V gave up 1 base and J gave up 6 bases; unmatched junction bases: 7. Germline-derived CDR1 and CDR2 are MNHNS and SASEGT. CDR3 length: 16 amino acids.

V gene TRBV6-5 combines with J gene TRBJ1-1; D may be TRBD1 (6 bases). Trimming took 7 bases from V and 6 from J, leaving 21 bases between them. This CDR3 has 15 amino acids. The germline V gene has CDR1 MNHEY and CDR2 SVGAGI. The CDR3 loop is CASIRGTKDAAEAFF. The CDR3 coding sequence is TGTGCCAGCATACGAGGGACAAAAGATGCGGCTGAAGCTTTCTTT.

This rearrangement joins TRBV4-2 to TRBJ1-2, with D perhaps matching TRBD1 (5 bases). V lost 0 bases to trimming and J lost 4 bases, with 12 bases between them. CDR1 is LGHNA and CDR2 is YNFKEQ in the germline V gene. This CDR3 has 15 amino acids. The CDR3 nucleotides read TGTGCCAGCAGCCAAGAATTTGGGCAGGGCTATGGCTACACCTTC. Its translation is CASSQEFGQGYGYTF.

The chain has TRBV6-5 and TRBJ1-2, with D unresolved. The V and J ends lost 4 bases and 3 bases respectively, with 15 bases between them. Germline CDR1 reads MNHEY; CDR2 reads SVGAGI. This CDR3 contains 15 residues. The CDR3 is CASSLRQAGHYGYTF. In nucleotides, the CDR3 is TGTGCCAGCAGTTTAAGGCAGGCAGGTCACTATGGCTACACCTTC.

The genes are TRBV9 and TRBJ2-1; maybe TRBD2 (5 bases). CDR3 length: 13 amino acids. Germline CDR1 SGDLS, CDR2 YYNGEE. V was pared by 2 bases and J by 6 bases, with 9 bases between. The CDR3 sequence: CASSVGESNEQFF. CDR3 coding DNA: TGTGCCAGCAGCGTTGGGGAGTCCAATGAGCAGTTCTTC.

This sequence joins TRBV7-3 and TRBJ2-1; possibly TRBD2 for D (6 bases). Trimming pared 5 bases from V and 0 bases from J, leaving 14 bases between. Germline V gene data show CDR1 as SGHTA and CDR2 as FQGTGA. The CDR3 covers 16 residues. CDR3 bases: TGTGCCAGCAGCCTACTGGCGGGGACCTCCTACAATGAGCAGTTCTTC. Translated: CASSLLAGTSYNEQFF.

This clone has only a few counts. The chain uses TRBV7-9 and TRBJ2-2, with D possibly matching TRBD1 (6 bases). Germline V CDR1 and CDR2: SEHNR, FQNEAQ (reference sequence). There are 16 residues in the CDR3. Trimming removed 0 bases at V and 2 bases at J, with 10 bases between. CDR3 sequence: CASSLAGTPNTGELFF. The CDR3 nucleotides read TGTGCCAGCAGCTTAGCCGGGACACCAAACACCGGGGAGCTGTTTTTT.

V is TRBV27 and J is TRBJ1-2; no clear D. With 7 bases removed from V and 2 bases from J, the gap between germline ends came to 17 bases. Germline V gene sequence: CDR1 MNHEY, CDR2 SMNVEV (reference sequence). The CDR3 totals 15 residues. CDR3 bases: TGTGCCAGCACCACTTCCATCCGCGGCAACTATGGCTACACCTTC. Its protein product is CASTTSIRGNYGYTF.

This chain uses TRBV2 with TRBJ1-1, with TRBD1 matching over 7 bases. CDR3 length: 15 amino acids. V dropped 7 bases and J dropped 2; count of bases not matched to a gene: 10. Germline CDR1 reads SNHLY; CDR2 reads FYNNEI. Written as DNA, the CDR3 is TGTGCCAGCAATGGGGGGAACAGGGGAAACACTGAAGCTTTCTTT. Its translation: CASNGGNRGNTEAFF.

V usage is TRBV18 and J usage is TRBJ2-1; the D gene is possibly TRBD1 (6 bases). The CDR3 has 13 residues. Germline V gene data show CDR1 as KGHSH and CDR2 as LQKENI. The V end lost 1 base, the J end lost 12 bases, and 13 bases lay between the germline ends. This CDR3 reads CASSPRWDIGQFF. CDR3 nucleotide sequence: TGTGCCAGCTCACCACGGTGGGACATTGGGCAGTTCTTC.

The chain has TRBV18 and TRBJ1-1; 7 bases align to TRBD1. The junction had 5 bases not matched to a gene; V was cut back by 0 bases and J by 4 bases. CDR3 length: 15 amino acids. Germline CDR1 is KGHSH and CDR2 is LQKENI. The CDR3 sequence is CASSPPRGKTTEAFF. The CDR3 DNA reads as TGTGCCAGCTCACCACCCAGGGGGAAGACCACTGAAGCTTTCTTT.

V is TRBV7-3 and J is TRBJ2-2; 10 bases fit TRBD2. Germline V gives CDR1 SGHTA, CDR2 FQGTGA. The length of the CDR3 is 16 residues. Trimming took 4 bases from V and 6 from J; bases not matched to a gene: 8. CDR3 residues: CASSWPSGRPSGELFF. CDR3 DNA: TGTGCCAGCAGCTGGCCTAGCGGGAGACCTTCCGGGGAGCTGTTTTTT. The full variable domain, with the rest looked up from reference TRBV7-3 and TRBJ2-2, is GAGVSQTPSNKVTEKGKYVELRCDPISGHTALYWYRQSLGQGPEFLIYFQGTGAADDSGLPNDRFFAVRPEGSVSTLKIQRTERGDSAVYLCASSWPSGRPSGELFFGEGSRLTVL.

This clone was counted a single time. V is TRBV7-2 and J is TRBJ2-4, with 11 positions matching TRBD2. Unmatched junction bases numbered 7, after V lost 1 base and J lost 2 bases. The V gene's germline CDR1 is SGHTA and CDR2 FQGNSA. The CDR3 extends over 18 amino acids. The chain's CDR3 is CASSLVRPSGGSKNIQYF. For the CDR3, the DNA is TGTGCCAGCAGCTTAGTTCGGCCTAGCGGGGGGTCCAAAAACATTCAGTACTTC.

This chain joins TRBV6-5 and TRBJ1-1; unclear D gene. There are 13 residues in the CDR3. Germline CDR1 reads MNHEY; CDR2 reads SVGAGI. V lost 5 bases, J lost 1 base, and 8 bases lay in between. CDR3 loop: CASSLTRNTEAFF. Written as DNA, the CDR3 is TGTGCCAGCAGTCTCACAAGGAACACTGAAGCTTTCTTT.

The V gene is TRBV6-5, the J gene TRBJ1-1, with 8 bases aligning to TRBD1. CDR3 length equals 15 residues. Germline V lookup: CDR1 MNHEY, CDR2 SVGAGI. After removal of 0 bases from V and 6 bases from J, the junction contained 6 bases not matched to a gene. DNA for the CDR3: TGTGCCAGCAGTTACTCGACAGGGGTGGGCGCTGAAGCTTTCTTT. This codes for CASSYSTGVGAEAFF.

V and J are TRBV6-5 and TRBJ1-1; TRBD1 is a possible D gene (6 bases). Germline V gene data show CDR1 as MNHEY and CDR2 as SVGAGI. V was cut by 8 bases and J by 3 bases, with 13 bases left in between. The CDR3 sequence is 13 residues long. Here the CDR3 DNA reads TGTGCCAGCGGGAGGGGGGGGTACACTGAAGCTTTCTTT. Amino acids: CASGRGGYTEAFF.

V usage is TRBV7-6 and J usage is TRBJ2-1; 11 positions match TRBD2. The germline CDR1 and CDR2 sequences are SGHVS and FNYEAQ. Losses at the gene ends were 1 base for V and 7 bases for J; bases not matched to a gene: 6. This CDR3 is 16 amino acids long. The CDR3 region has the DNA TGTGCCAGCAGCTTAGTGTGGACTAGCGGGCAGAATGAGCAGTTCTTC. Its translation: CASSLVWTSGQNEQFF. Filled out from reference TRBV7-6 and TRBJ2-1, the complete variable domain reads GAGVSQSPRYKVTKRGQDVALRCDPISGHVSLYWYRQALGQGPEFLTYFNYEAQQDKSGLPNDRFSAERPEGSISTLTIQRTEQRDSAMYRCASSLVWTSGQNEQFFGPGTRLTVL.

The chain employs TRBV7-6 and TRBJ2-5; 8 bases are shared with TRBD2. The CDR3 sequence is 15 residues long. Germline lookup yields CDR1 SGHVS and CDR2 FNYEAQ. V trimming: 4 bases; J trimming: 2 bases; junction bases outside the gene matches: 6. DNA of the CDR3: TGTGCCAGCAGCTCCCTGACTAGCGTACAAGAGACCCAGTACTTC. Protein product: CASSSLTSVQETQYF.